This T cell receptor beta chain comes out of a study of response to subunit inactivated influenza vaccine. This clonotype appeared a few times. TCRdb recomputed calls from the RT-PCR reads with MiXCR, one row per CDR3 protein. The sample lists about 570,000 distinct CDR3 sequences; about 10% were seen once. The data also belong to a second study, concerning T cells expressing NK-cell markers. Turning to that study: Libraries used 5'RACE template switching adding universal primer site and UMIs. Of eight sequenced donors, seven were HCMV-seropositive and one HCMV-seronegative. Sorting in several experiments was restricted by an anti-gamma-delta TCR antibody to alpha-beta TCR T cells.

Sequencing used PBMCs from blood, obtained on the day of vaccination. The sequence derives from a man aged 50 to 59 who received an inactivated influenza vaccine.

The CDR3 nucleotides are TGCGCCAGCAGCCAAGATTGGAGGGAAGGAGGCTACACCTTC. Amino acids: CASSQDWREGGYTF. The chain is built from TRBV4-3 and TRBJ1-2; no clear D gene. The CDR3 totals 14 residues. Germline values: CDR1 LGHNA, CDR2 YSLEER. The V gene lost 0 bases and the J gene lost 8 bases, with 13 bases spanning the gap.